This T cell receptor (beta chain) comes out of a study of post-analysis software for immune sequencing data. This clonotype was counted only a few times. Its target is not known. The library was made from cDNA and included unique molecular identifiers. TCRdb independently ran MiXCR on the PCR reads; one entry per CDR3 protein. The sample yields about 170,000 distinct CDR3 sequences, roughly 31% seen once. Points from the study as a whole: Included in a set of about 5 TRBV segments more frequent in patients than controls were TRBV5-6, TRBV5-1 and TRBV20-1. Patients with multiple sclerosis recorded significantly lower normalized Chao1 diversity than controls, the study found.

V gave up 6 bases and J gave up 5 bases, with 19 bases separating them. This CDR3 spans 15 amino acids. The clonotype was recovered from a girl aged 5-17 years with multiple sclerosis. V is TRBV12-3 or TRBV12-4 and J is TRBJ1-2; unclear D gene. What was sequenced was blood. The CDR3, as DNA: TGTGCCAGCAGCTCATATTTAGGACCTTCGTATGGCTACACCTTC. This gives the protein CASSSYLGPSYGYTF.